These 15 T cell receptor beta chains share one sample of origin, sequenced in a study of cytomegalovirus exposure and HLA in healthy donors. The study ran its PCR with 60 Vbeta and 13 Jbeta primers. Method: immunoSEQ multiplex PCR; TCRdb's copy keeps in-frame clones and lacks some. This sample has fewer than 250,000 clones, with approximately 85% found just once. The sequenced sample was PBMCs. These receptors all stem from a man between 18 and 35 years old in good health and CMV-seronegative.

The gene calls are TRBV7-9 and TRBJ2-5; TRBD2 agrees at 10 bases. Looked up from germline, CDR1 is SEHNR and CDR2 is FQNEAQ (reference sequence). With V trimmed by 4 bases and J by 3 bases, 5 bases remained unmatched. The CDR3 extends over 15 amino acids. The DNA of the CDR3 is TGTGCCAGCAGCTCCAGGACTAGCGGTAAAGAGACCCAGTACTTC. It is translated as CASSSRTSGKETQYF.

The V gene is TRBV28, the J gene TRBJ1-1; a weak D match, TRBD1 (6 bases). V was clipped by 3 bases and J by 4 bases, with 12 bases between them. The CDR3 consists of 14 residues. In germline, CDR1 is MDHEN, CDR2 SYDVKM. CDR3 amino acids: CASSFAGGSTEAFF. Written as DNA, the CDR3 is TGTGCCAGCAGTTTCGCGGGGGGCAGCACTGAAGCTTTCTTT.

V and J are TRBV14 and TRBJ1-4; D is unresolved. Germline V CDR1 and CDR2: SGHDN, FVKESK. Trimming took off 0 bases at V and 3 bases at J, with 8 bases between the two ends. The CDR3 is 15 residues long. The CDR3 bases are TGTGCCAGCAGCCAAGATCGGAGGGCTAATGAAAAACTGTTTTTT. Its protein is CASSQDRRANEKLFF.

The V gene is TRBV4-2, the J gene TRBJ2-7, with D possibly matching TRBD2 (6 bases). Trimming removed 1 base at V and 6 bases at J, with 10 bases between. In germline, CDR1 is LGHNA, CDR2 YNFKEQ. CDR3 length: 13 amino acids. The chain's CDR3 is CASSQGRGREQYF. DNA for the CDR3: TGTGCCAGCAGCCAAGGGAGGGGTCGCGAGCAGTACTTC.

This rearrangement joins TRBV9 to TRBJ1-2; 9 nucleotides align to TRBD1. V lost 3 bases, J lost 8 bases, and 5 bases stayed unmatched. CDR1 is SGDLS, CDR2 YYNGEE, per germline. This CDR3 comprises 13 residues. The CDR3 here is CASSGGQGRGYTF. CDR3 sequence (DNA): TGTGCCAGCAGCGGGGGACAGGGTCGAGGCTACACCTTC. The variable domain in full, completed from reference TRBV9 and TRBJ1-2, reads DSGVTQTPKHLITATGQRVTLRCSPRSGDLSVYWYQQSLDQGLQFLIQYYNGEERAKGNILERFSAQQFPDLHSELNLSSLELGDSALYFCASSGGQGRGYTFGSGTRLTVV.

V and J are TRBV11-2 and TRBJ2-7, with D perhaps matching TRBD2 (6 bases). V was trimmed by 0 bases and J by 6 bases, leaving 15 bases between them. CDR1 is SGHAT, CDR2 FQNNGV, per germline. The CDR3 consists of 15 residues. The CDR3 sequence is CASSLDQGLGGEQYF. The CDR3 nucleotides are TGTGCCAGCAGCTTAGATCAGGGCCTGGGGGGCGAGCAGTACTTC. The full variable domain, with the rest looked up from reference TRBV11-2 and TRBJ2-7, is EAGVAQSPRYKIIEKRQSVAFWCNPISGHATLYWYQQILGQGPKLLIQFQNNGVVDDSQLPKDRFSAERLKGVDSTLKIQPAKLEDSAVYLCASSLDQGLGGEQYFGPGTRLTVT.

This clone was counted a few times. The chain uses TRBV9 and TRBJ2-3; TRBD1 matches at 9 bases. This CDR3 region has 15 residues. Trimming cost V 4 bases and J 1 base; bases outside gene matches: 4. Germline V lookup: CDR1 SGDLS, CDR2 YYNGEE. In nucleotides, the CDR3 is TGTGCCAGCAGCACACGACAGGGGGGCACAGATACGCAGTATTTT. This translates into CASSTRQGGTDTQYF.

The chain is built from TRBV7-8 and TRBJ2-1; TRBD2 agrees at 7 bases. This CDR3 spans 15 amino acids. Germline V gene sequence: CDR1 SGHVS, CDR2 FQNEAQ. Trimming removed 7 bases from V and 7 bases from J; junction bases left unmatched: 13. The CDR3 loop reads CASTQGLGVRNEQFF. DNA for the CDR3: TGTGCCAGCACTCAAGGACTAGGTGTTAGGAATGAGCAGTTCTTC.

The chain uses TRBV4-3 and TRBJ2-4; 9 bases map to TRBD1. Germline V lookup: CDR1 LGHNA, CDR2 YSLEER. The CDR3 has 15 amino acids. V was clipped by 4 bases and J by 8 bases; unmatched bases: 9. CDR3 DNA: TGCGCCAGCAGCCCAAATACAGGGGGCGCGGACATTCAGTACTTC. It translates to CASSPNTGGADIQYF.

This clone came up once. The rearrangement joins TRBV29-1 to TRBJ1-4; TRBD1 matches 7 bases. This CDR3 is built from 14 residues. Per the germline V gene, CDR1 is SQVTM and CDR2 is ANQGSEA. J was trimmed by 7 bases and V by 7 bases; bases with no gene match: 12. As DNA, the CDR3 is TGCAGCGCCACTACAGGGGCACCGATTGAAAAACTGTTTTTT. As protein: CSATTGAPIEKLFF.

This clone was detected a few times. The CDR3 region has the DNA TGTGCCAGCAGTTTAATGGCAGGGGTGAGCTATGGCTACACCTTC. Protein product: CASSLMAGVSYGYTF. The chain combines TRBV27 with TRBJ1-2, with a possible D match to TRBD1 (6 bases). Trimming left V 2 bases short and J 4 bases short, with 14 bases between. CDR3 length: 15 amino acids. Germline V CDR1 and CDR2: MNHEY, SMNVEV (reference sequence).

The V gene is TRBV27, the J gene TRBJ2-1; no clear D gene. Between the trimmed V and J ends, which lost 5 bases and 9 bases, there was a span of 17 bases. Germline lookup yields CDR1 MNHEY and CDR2 SMNVEV (reference sequence). This CDR3 contains 14 residues. The CDR3 DNA reads as TGTGCCAGCAGTCTATTAGTCCAGGATAGTGAGCAGTTCTTC. Translation: CASSLLVQDSEQFF.

This rearrangement joins TRBV5-1 to TRBJ2-3; 13 bases align to TRBD2. V lost 6 bases, J lost 6 bases, and 7 bases stayed unmatched. The CDR3 is 15 residues long. Germline CDR1 SGHRS, CDR2 YFSETQ. CDR3 in amino acids: CASTETSGGSDTQYF. In nucleotides, the CDR3 is TGCGCCAGCACCGAGACTAGCGGGGGGTCTGATACGCAGTATTTT.

This chain uses TRBV5-6 with TRBJ1-2; perhaps TRBD1 as D (6 bases). Germline V gene lookup returns CDR1 SGHDT and CDR2 YYEEEE. Deletions cut 5 bases from V and 3 bases from J, with 14 bases between. The CDR3 runs to 14 residues. The CDR3 DNA reads TGTGCCAGCAGACATCAGGACAGTTACTATGGCTACACCTTC. This sequence encodes CASRHQDSYYGYTF.

The rearrangement joins TRBV5-1 to TRBJ2-1, with D maybe TRBD2 (5 bases). With 5 bases removed from V and 0 bases from J, the gap between germline ends came to 6 bases. The CDR3 is made up of 13 amino acids. The germline gives CDR1 SGHRS, CDR2 YFSETQ. The chain's CDR3 is CASRGSSYNEQFF. Here the CDR3 DNA reads TGCGCCAGCAGAGGGAGCTCCTACAATGAGCAGTTCTTC. Variable domain in full (rest from reference TRBV5-1 and TRBJ2-1): KAGVTQTPRYLIKTRGQQVTLSCSPISGHRSVSWYQQTPGQGLQFLFEYFSETQRNKGNFPGRFSGRQFSNSRSEMNVSTLELGDSALYLCASRGSSYNEQFFGPGTRLTVL.